A selection of T cell receptor beta chains follows, all from one sample in a study of blood T cell repertoires in COVID-19. Libraries were prepared by immunoSEQ multiplex PCR; TCRdb keeps only in-frame clonotypes and omits some of them. The sample contains 110,000 to 150,000 clones, roughly 84% of which appear only once. Sequencing used peripheral blood. These receptors all stem from a human donor in a cohort sampled during active COVID-19. Both conserved end residues are part of each CDR3. D genes are given only for firm matches. A row's size may be missing; if present it is once, few, many or a size class.

D gene | J gene | V gene | clone size | CDR3 protein | CDR3 DNA
- | TRBJ2-6 | TRBV25-1 | - | CASSDSSGANVLTF | TGTGCCAGCAGTGACAGCTCTGGGGCCAACGTCCTGACTTTC
TRBD2 | TRBJ2-3 | TRBV19 | - | CASSLGLAGSTDTQYF | TGTGCCAGTAGCCTGGGACTAGCGGGGAGCACAGATACGCAGTATTTT
- | TRBJ2-1 | TRBV3-1/TRBV3-2 | - | CASSHSGGSGNEQFF | TGTGCCAGCAGCCACTCAGGGGGGTCGGGAAATGAGCAGTTCTTC
TRBD2 | TRBJ2-1 | TRBV6-4 | once | CASSPMGTSGTQQFF | TGTGCCAGCAGCCCCATGGGGACTAGCGGTACACAGCAGTTCTTC
TRBD2 | TRBJ2-3 | TRBV6-2/TRBV6-3 | - | CASSLAGSTDTQYF | TGTGCCAGCAGTCTAGCGGGGAGCACAGATACGCAGTATTTT
- | TRBJ2-7 | TRBV10-3 | - | CAISARAEQYF | TGTGCCATCAGTGCGCGGGCCGAGCAGTACTTC
TRBD1 | TRBJ1-2 | TRBV29-1 | - | CSSPTGGGYGYTF | TGCAGCTCCCCTACAGGGGGGGGCTATGGCTACACCTTC
TRBD1 | TRBJ2-2 | TRBV15 | - | CATRRQGRAGELFF | TGTGCCACCAGAAGACAGGGAAGGGCCGGGGAGCTGTTTTTT
- | TRBJ1-5 | TRBV5-1 | once | CASSSGEGYQPQHF | TGCGCCAGCAGCTCCGGAGAGGGATATCAGCCCCAGCATTTT
TRBD1 | TRBJ2-1 | TRBV15 | - | CATSSQTGAFRDEQFF | TGTGCCACCAGCTCGCAGACAGGGGCATTTCGCGATGAGCAGTTCTTC
- | TRBJ2-5 | TRBV11-2 | - | CASSLGGFGETQYF | TGTGCCAGCAGCCTGGGGGGTTTTGGAGAGACCCAGTACTTC
- | TRBJ1-1 | TRBV6-5 | - | CASSDPPGTNTEAFF | TGTGCCAGCAGCGACCCCCCAGGCACGAACACTGAAGCTTTCTTT
- | TRBJ2-2 | TRBV7-2 | - | CASSIGGNTGELFF | TGTGCCAGCAGCATCGGGGGGAACACCGGGGAGCTGTTTTTT
- | TRBJ1-1 | TRBV5-1 | - | CASSFYAGTLNTEAFF | TGCGCCAGCAGCTTTTATGCCGGGACACTGAACACTGAAGCTTTCTTT
TRBD1 | TRBJ2-5 | TRBV5-4 | - | CASSAGDRGQETQYF | TGTGCCAGCAGCGCCGGGGACAGGGGACAAGAGACCCAGTACTTC
- | TRBJ2-1 | TRBV5-1 | few | CASSYDPLNEQFF | TGCGCCAGCAGCTACGATCCTCTAAATGAGCAGTTCTTC
TRBD1 | TRBJ1-2 | TRBV6-4 | - | CASSRDSGNYGYTF | TGTGCCAGCAGTAGGGACAGCGGAAACTATGGCTACACCTTC
- | TRBJ2-1 | TRBV4-1 | - | CASSQDAGNNEQFF | TGCGCCAGCAGCCAAGATGCGGGGAACAATGAGCAGTTCTTC
TRBD1 | TRBJ1-5 | TRBV6-5 | - | CASRGQGRGQPQHF | TGTGCCAGCAGGGGACAGGGAAGGGGACAGCCCCAGCATTTT
TRBD1 | TRBJ1-2 | TRBV5-6 | - | CASSPLGQGPDNGYTF | TGTGCCAGCAGCCCCTTGGGACAGGGCCCCGACAATGGCTACACCTTC
- | TRBJ1-5 | TRBV5-6 | - | CASSSGAGYQPQHF | TGTGCCAGCAGCTCAGGGGCAGGTTATCAGCCCCAGCATTTT
TRBD1 | TRBJ1-4 | TRBV10-2 | - | CASSEPPGTGYEKLFF | TGCGCCAGCAGTGAACCGCCCGGGACAGGGTACGAAAAACTGTTTTTT
- | TRBJ1-2 | TRBV6-5 | few | CASRLTQGNYGYTF | TGTGCCAGCAGGTTAACACAGGGAAACTATGGCTACACCTTC
TRBD1 | TRBJ1-1 | TRBV25-1 | once | CASSESEGGLAEAFF | TGTGCCAGCAGTGAATCGGAAGGGGGCCTGGCTGAAGCTTTCTTT
- | TRBJ1-1 | TRBV4-1 | few | CASSQATGIDFKAFF | TGCGCCAGCAGCCAAGCTACAGGAATTGATTTCAAAGCTTTCTTT
- | TRBJ1-1 | TRBV6-5 | few | CAGKTGRAEAFF | TGTGCCGGGAAAACAGGGCGCGCTGAAGCTTTCTTT
- | TRBJ1-5 | TRBV19 | - | CASTGGGFNNQPQHF | TGTGCCAGTACCGGCGGCGGGTTTAACAATCAGCCCCAGCATTTT
- | TRBJ1-5 | TRBV2 | few | CASSAVNSNQPQHF | TGTGCCAGCAGTGCGGTCAATAGCAATCAGCCCCAGCATTTT
TRBD1 | TRBJ1-3 | TRBV5-1 | - | CASSPERQGYSGNTIYF | TGCGCCAGCAGCCCCGAACGACAGGGGTACTCTGGAAACACCATATATTTT
- | TRBJ2-3 | TRBV6-5 | - | CASSTEADTQYF | TGTGCCAGCAGCACGGAGGCAGATACGCAGTATTTT
TRBD1 | TRBJ1-2 | TRBV5-4 | few | CASSPTGNYGYTF | TGTGCCAGCAGCCCGACAGGGAACTATGGCTACACCTTC
- | TRBJ1-4 | TRBV5-1 | - | CASSPDRTNEKLFF | TGCGCCAGCAGCCCAGACAGAACTAATGAAAAACTGTTTTTT
TRBD1 | TRBJ1-3 | TRBV10-3 | - | CAISVTGGAGNTIYF | TGTGCCATCAGTGTGACAGGGGGCGCTGGAAACACCATATATTTT
- | TRBJ1-5 | TRBV27 | - | CASSTPRDNQPQHF | TGTGCCAGCAGTACTCCGAGAGACAATCAGCCCCAGCATTTT
TRBD1 | TRBJ2-7 | TRBV3-1/TRBV3-2 | - | CASSRGQGAAEQYF | TGTGCCAGCAGCCGCGGACAGGGGGCCGCCGAGCAGTACTTC
TRBD1 | TRBJ1-2 | TRBV2 | - | CASSDRDRGTDGYTF | TGTGCCAGCAGTGACCGGGACAGGGGAACGGATGGCTACACCTTC
- | TRBJ2-1 | TRBV5-1 | - | CASSLTGQNEQFF | TGCGCCAGCAGCTTGACAGGCCAGAATGAGCAGTTCTTC
TRBD1 | TRBJ2-1 | TRBV4-1 | - | CASSQVRQGSDEQFF | TGCGCCAGCAGCCAAGTGAGACAGGGTTCGGATGAGCAGTTCTTC
- | TRBJ1-3 | TRBV29-1 | - | CSVGGLGDTIYF | TGCAGCGTTGGAGGACTCGGTGACACCATATATTTT
- | TRBJ2-5 | TRBV5-1 | - | CASSLSSGGQETQYF | TGCGCCAGCAGCTTGTCCTCCGGGGGCCAAGAGACCCAGTACTTC
TRBD1 | TRBJ2-2 | TRBV3-1/TRBV3-2 | - | CASSPRTGIRNTGELFF | TGTGCCAGCAGCCCACGGACAGGGATTAGGAACACCGGGGAGCTGTTTTTT
- | TRBJ1-1 | TRBV6-6 | - | CASSYQQGNTEAFF | TGTGCCAGCAGTTATCAACAGGGGAACACTGAAGCTTTCTTT
TRBD1 | TRBJ1-2 | TRBV6-6 | once | CASSYSGTGAPGYTF | TGTGCCAGCAGTTACTCCGGGACAGGGGCTCCCGGCTACACCTTC
TRBD1 | TRBJ1-6 | TRBV7-2 | - | CASSMDRANSPLHF | TGTGCCAGCAGCATGGACAGGGCTAATTCACCCCTCCACTTT
TRBD2 | TRBJ2-7 | TRBV7-2 | - | CASSLKRGSTYEQYF | TGTGCCAGCAGCTTAAAGCGGGGGTCCACCTACGAGCAGTACTTC